A single sample is the source of the 14 T cell receptor beta chains below, sequenced in a study of beta chain features in type 1 diabetes. Overall study results and limits: Type 1 diabetes patients had moderately but significantly shorter TCRB CDR3s in all four CD4+ subsets.

Their antigens are not known. cDNA synthesis used the whole RNA isolate, giving expressed TCRB sequences. Clones were sequenced by immunoSEQ multiplex PCR, and TCRdb holds only the in-frame ones, with some missing. The table shows a few hundred thousand clones, with more than 15% occurring only once. Input material: naive CD4+ T cells from blood. Every receptor here comes from a man under 40 with type 1 diabetes.

This clone was counted a few times. This chain joins TRBV4-2 and TRBJ2-5, with D perhaps TRBD1 (7 bases). The germline V and J ends were trimmed by 2 bases and 4 bases, with 11 bases remaining between them. Germline V gene lookup returns CDR1 LGHNA and CDR2 YNFKEQ. The CDR3 consists of 14 residues. CDR3 region: CASSQPQGGETQYF. The DNA of the CDR3 is TGTGCCAGCAGCCAACCCCAGGGGGGAGAGACCCAGTACTTC.

This clone was observed a few times. The chain combines TRBV28 with TRBJ2-7; 7 positions match TRBD1. Trimming took 5 bases from V and 6 from J; bases not matched to a gene: 10. The CDR3 has 14 amino acids. CDR1 MDHEN and CDR2 SYDVKM come from the germline V gene. The CDR3 protein is CASSQHSRDSEQYF. DNA for the CDR3: TGTGCCAGCAGTCAACACTCCCGGGACAGCGAGCAGTACTTC.

This clone appeared a few times. The CDR3 DNA follows: TGCAGCGTTGCTGGGCCGTCCAACGAGCAGTACTTC. Translating gives CSVAGPSNEQYF. The V and J genes are TRBV29-1 and TRBJ2-7; D is undetermined. Germline V CDR1 and CDR2: SQVTM, ANQGSEA. With 4 bases removed from V and 5 bases from J, the gap between germline ends came to 12 bases. This CDR3 is built from 12 residues.

Only a few counts were recorded for this clone. V usage is TRBV2 and J usage is TRBJ2-1; TRBD2 matches at 12 bases. V dropped 6 bases and J dropped 8; count of bases not matched to a gene: 5. This CDR3 is 14 amino acids long. Germline V gives CDR1 SNHLY, CDR2 FYNNEI. The DNA of the CDR3 is TGTGCCAGCAGGAGACTAGCGGGAGTCGATGAGCAGTTCTTC. Protein: CASRRLAGVDEQFF.

V usage is TRBV13 and J usage is TRBJ1-2; D is unclear. CDR1 is PRHDT and CDR2 is FYEKMQ in the germline V gene (reference sequence). The CDR3 consists of 14 residues. Trimming took 5 bases from V and 7 from J, leaving 17 bases between them. The CDR3, as DNA: TGTGCCAGCAGCGGAGGAAGGGCAGTTGCTGGCTACACCTTC. Protein: CASSGGRAVAGYTF.

The chain couples TRBV29-1 to TRBJ1-1; 7 positions match TRBD1. The CDR3 is made up of 14 amino acids. V shed 6 bases and J 0 bases; nucleotides not matched to a gene: 7. Germline V gene sequence: CDR1 SQVTM, CDR2 ANQGSEA. In nucleotides, the CDR3 is TGCAGCGTCCTAAGGGACAGATTGAACACTGAAGCTTTCTTT. Protein: CSVLRDRLNTEAFF.

The chain uses TRBV5-4 and TRBJ2-5, with TRBD2 matching 12 bases. Germline V gene sequence: CDR1 SGHNT, CDR2 YYREEE (reference sequence). V trimming: 5 bases; J trimming: 2 bases; junction bases outside the gene matches: 4. The CDR3 length is 15 residues. The DNA of the CDR3 is TGTGCCAGCAGTTCCGGGACTAGCGGGCAAGAGACCCAGTACTTC. It translates to CASSSGTSGQETQYF.

This clone came up a few times. This sample also contains other DNA sequences that code for the same CDR3. The chain is built from TRBV30 and TRBJ1-2; D gene uncertain. V shed 0 bases and J shed 7 bases, with 9 bases lying between them. The CDR3 has 12 residues. Germline lookup yields CDR1 GTSNPN and CDR2 SVGIG (reference sequence). The CDR3 loop is CAWSVSGSGYTF. The CDR3 DNA reads TGTGCCTGGAGTGTATCCGGGAGTGGCTACACCTTC.

The J gene is TRBJ1-1, the V gene TRBV10-3; maybe TRBD1 (5 bases). V shed 4 bases and J shed 6 bases, with 12 bases lying between them. CDR3 size: 13 residues. Per the germline V gene, CDR1 is ENHRY and CDR2 is SYGVKD. Here the CDR3 DNA reads TGTGCCATCAGTGTAAGGGAGACAGCTGAAGCTTTCTTT. It yields the protein CAISVRETAEAFF.

The chain has TRBV21-1 and TRBJ2-1; the table assigns TRBD2, which was not confirmed against the DNA. TRBV21-1 is classified as a pseudogene. The CDR3 consists of 13 residues. The CDR3 region is CASSKVGGGEQFF. The CDR3 nucleotides read TGTGCCAGCAGCAAAGTCGGAGGAGGTGAGCAGTTCTTC.

This sequence joins TRBV9 and TRBJ1-2, with D maybe TRBD1 (6 bases). This CDR3 has 14 amino acids. The V end was cut by 0 bases, the J end by 4 bases, with 10 bases between. The germline V gene has CDR1 SGDLS and CDR2 YYNGEE. The DNA of the CDR3 is TGTGCCAGCAGCGTAGATGGACAGATCTATGGCTACACCTTC. Residues: CASSVDGQIYGYTF.

V and J are TRBV7-9 and TRBJ2-5; D is undetermined. Germline CDR1 reads SEHNR; CDR2 reads FQNEAQ (reference sequence). The germline V and J ends were trimmed by 3 bases and 5 bases, with 7 bases remaining between them. The CDR3 contains 12 residues. This chain's CDR3 is CASSFVGETQYF. The CDR3 nucleotides are TGTGCCAGCAGCTTCGTGGGGGAGACCCAGTACTTC.

This clone has a handful of counts. The V and J genes are TRBV7-2 and TRBJ2-5; D possibly uses TRBD1 or TRBD2 (5 bases each). Germline V gene data show CDR1 as SGHTA and CDR2 as FQGNSA. The V and J ends lost 5 bases and 4 bases respectively, with 11 bases between them. The CDR3 is 13 residues long. CDR3 in DNA: TGTGCCAGCAGCCCCGGGACGACAGAGACCCAGTACTTC. Translating it yields CASSPGTTETQYF.

A few counts support this clone. The genes are TRBV2 and TRBJ2-7; D is unresolved. V shed 4 bases and J shed 4 bases, with 8 bases lying between them. The CDR3 consists of 12 residues. Germline CDR1 is SNHLY and CDR2 is FYNNEI. The chain's CDR3 is CASSGDGYEQYF. The CDR3 nucleotides read TGTGCCAGCAGTGGTGATGGGTACGAGCAGTACTTC.